Listed here is a single T cell receptor (beta chain). Authors' processing steps: For nucleated cells, counts were estimated from reference gene primer amplification. Clones were sequenced by immunoSEQ multiplex PCR, and TCRdb holds only the in-frame ones, with some missing. V and J calls and clone size are as listed in that table; D and trimming were resolved from the DNA. This sample carries 65,000 to 70,000 clones, more than 65% of them seen once, and the ten largest clones take under 5%. There are 12 residues in the CDR3. The germline V and J ends were trimmed by 10 bases and 8 bases, with 15 bases remaining between them. These data are taken from a study of blood T cell repertoires in COVID-19. The overall study: Italy, Spain and the United States were the sources of the convalescent and acute COVID-19 samples. Sources were T cells, B-cell-depleted T cells, or PBMCs; the material itself was cDNA or gDNA.

The chain links TRBV12-3 or TRBV12-4 to TRBJ2-1; perhaps TRBD2 as D (7 bases). This receptor was obtained from a woman aged 55-69 years with acute or convalescent COVID-19. Source material: peripheral blood. CDR3 region: CATAGRGDEQFF. CDR3 DNA sequence: TGTGCCACCGCGGGGAGGGGGGATGAGCAGTTCTTC.